The rows below give T cell receptor beta chains drawn from one sample of a study of T cells after yellow fever vaccination. In TCRdb, the 5' RACE reads were re-called with MiXCR into one record per CDR3 protein. Altogether a few hundred thousand distinct CDR3 sequences are present, approximately 3.8% being singletons, with the ten largest covering around a quarter. Sequences were derived from PBMCs, sampled on the day of the yellow fever booster vaccination. These receptor sequences come from a man aged 18 to 30 who received the YFV17D yellow fever vaccine. CDR3s include the opening cysteine and the closing phenylalanine or tryptophan. Fields, in order: V gene, D gene, J gene, clone size, CDR3 DNA, CDR3 protein. The D gene is left open where the match is weak. Where a row states a size, it is once, few, many or the class of an expanded clone; other rows omit it.

>TRBV5-4|TRBD1|TRBJ2-1|many
TGTGCCAGCAGCCTGGGAGGAGGACAGGGAGACAATGAGCAGTTCTTC
CASSLGGGQGDNEQFF
>TRBV20-1|NA|TRBJ1-6|NA
TGCAGTGCTAGTAACGGCCCCCCGGATTCACCCCTCCACTTT
CSASNGPPDSPLHF
>TRBV5-6|NA|TRBJ1-5|many
TGTGCCAGCAGCTCCACAGGTTACCATCAGCCCCAGCATTTT
CASSSTGYHQPQHF
>TRBV7-6|NA|TRBJ2-5|many
TGTGCCAGCAGCTTTAGGACAGAAGAGACCCAGTACTTC
CASSFRTEETQYF
>TRBV5-1|NA|TRBJ2-7|many
TGCGCCAGCAGCTCGGTGGACTCCTACGAGCAGTACTTC
CASSSVDSYEQYF
>TRBV4-3|TRBD2|TRBJ2-2|many
TGCGCCAGCAGCCAAGAACGGAGCGGGGGAACCGGGGAGCTGTTTTTT
CASSQERSGGTGELFF
>TRBV5-1|TRBD1|TRBJ1-5|NA
TGCGCCAGCAGCTCCGACGGGACAGGCCAGGATCAGCCCCAGCATTTT
CASSSDGTGQDQPQHF
>TRBV20-1|NA|TRBJ2-3|many
TGCAGTGCTAGAGATCGTTTAGCGCCGCAGTATTTT
CSARDRLAPQYF
>TRBV4-3|NA|TRBJ2-7|NA
TGCGCCAGCAGCCAGTCCAGGACGTCCTACGAGCAGTACTTC
CASSQSRTSYEQYF
>TRBV7-9|TRBD1|TRBJ1-6|many
TGTGCCAGCAGCTTCCATGACAGGGAGAATTCACCCCTCCACTTT
CASSFHDRENSPLHF
>TRBV7-9|TRBD2|TRBJ2-1|many
TGTGCCAGCATCCCGACTAGCGGGGGCGGTGAGCAGTTCTTC
CASIPTSGGGEQFF
>TRBV14|NA|TRBJ2-2|many
TGTGCCAGCCAGGGCTCTTTTGTGACCGGGGAGCTGTTTTTT
CASQGSFVTGELFF
>TRBV6-1|NA|TRBJ2-7|NA
TGTGCCAGCAGGGTCCACGTGGGGGGCTCCTACGAGCAGTACTTC
CASRVHVGGSYEQYF
>TRBV27|TRBD1|TRBJ1-5|many
TGTGCCAGCAGTACCAAGACAGGGCTCAATCAGCCCCAGCATTTT
CASSTKTGLNQPQHF